The 20 T cell receptor beta chains below were found in one sample sequenced in a study of shared clonotypes between healthy human individuals. Assay: immunoSEQ multiplex PCR; the TCRdb copy retains only in-frame clones and omits some. The table shows over a million clones, with around 97% occurring only once. Sequenced: naive CD4+ T cells sorted from blood. This sample's subset: CD45RA+ positively selected. These receptor sequences come from a man aged 25 to 45 in good health.

This sequence joins TRBV5-4 and TRBJ1-1; TRBD1 agrees at 7 bases. This CDR3 region has 13 residues. The V segment lost 5 bases and the J segment 6 bases; nucleotides outside the gene matches: 7. Germline-derived CDR1 and CDR2 are SGHNT and YYREEE (reference sequence). The CDR3 bases are TGTGCCAGCAGTCTGGACAGGCTTTCTGAAGCTTTCTTT. Encoded protein: CASSLDRLSEAFF. The variable domain in full, with the rest retrieved from reference TRBV5-4 and TRBJ1-1, is ETGVTQSPTHLIKTRGQQVTLRCSSQSGHNTVSWYQQALGQGPQFIFQYYREEENGRGNFPPRFSGLQFPNYSSELNVNALELDDSALYLCASSLDRLSEAFFGQGTRLTVV.

This clone was picked up one time. The chain uses TRBV28 and TRBJ1-2, with a possible D match to TRBD1 (6 bases). V shed 10 bases and J shed 3 bases, with 15 bases lying between them. The germline V gene has CDR1 MDHEN and CDR2 SYDVKM. This CDR3 comprises 13 residues. CDR3 DNA sequence: TGTGCCACCGGGGTGACAGGCCACTATGGCTACACCTTC. As protein: CATGVTGHYGYTF.

This clone was found a few times. The sample contains more than one DNA sequence encoding this CDR3. This rearrangement joins TRBV5-1 to TRBJ2-7; 9 bases map to TRBD1. The trim removed 4 bases at V and 3 bases at J, leaving 2 bases unmatched. Germline CDR1 SGHRS, CDR2 YFSETQ. The CDR3 extends over 13 amino acids. The CDR3 here is CASSTGQGYEQYF. The CDR3 DNA follows: TGCGCCAGCAGCACGGGACAGGGCTACGAGCAGTACTTC.

The chain joins TRBV5-1 to TRBJ2-3; D perhaps matches TRBD2 (5 bases). Germline CDR1 and CDR2: SGHRS and YFSETQ. Trimming removed 4 bases from V and 0 bases from J, with 15 bases in between. The CDR3 runs 16 residues. In nucleotides, the CDR3 is TGCGCCAGCAGCAAAATAGCGAGAGAAAGCACAGATACGCAGTATTTT. Encoded protein: CASSKIARESTDTQYF. The whole variable domain, remainder taken from reference TRBV5-1 and TRBJ2-3, is KAGVTQTPRYLIKTRGQQVTLSCSPISGHRSVSWYQQTPGQGLQFLFEYFSETQRNKGNFPGRFSGRQFSNSRSEMNVSTLELGDSALYLCASSKIARESTDTQYFGPGTRLTVL.

This clone was found once. V is TRBV18 and J is TRBJ1-2; possible D gene TRBD1, 6 bases. CDR3 length: 13 residues. Germline CDR1 reads KGHSH; CDR2 reads LQKENI. Trimming shortened V by 4 bases and J by 4 bases, and 10 bases separated the two germline ends. CDR3 bases: TGTGCCAGCTCACACAGGGCTGGCTATGGCTACACCTTC. Translating it yields CASSHRAGYGYTF. The variable domain in full, with the rest retrieved from reference TRBV18 and TRBJ1-2, is NAGVMQNPRHLVRRRGQEARLRCSPMKGHSHVYWYRQLPEEGLKFMVYLQKENIIDESGMPKERFSAEFPKEGPSILRIQQVVRGDSAAYFCASSHRAGYGYTFGSGTRLTVV.

The chain uses TRBV18 and TRBJ2-3; D call uncertain. V lost 1 base to trimming and J lost 1 base, with 15 bases between them. Germline V lookup: CDR1 KGHSH, CDR2 LQKENI. This CDR3 has 17 residues. The CDR3 is CASSPREGPSGTDTQYF. Written as DNA, the CDR3 is TGTGCCAGCTCACCACGGGAAGGGCCCTCGGGCACAGATACGCAGTATTTT.

This clone has a count of ten or more. This rearrangement joins TRBV11-3 to TRBJ2-3; unclear D gene. Trimming stripped 5 bases from V and 0 bases from J, with 9 bases between. This CDR3 has 14 amino acids. Germline lookup yields CDR1 SGHNT and CDR2 YENEEA. The CDR3 is CASSPGPSTDTQYF. CDR3 nucleotide sequence: TGTGCCAGCAGCCCCGGTCCTAGCACAGATACGCAGTATTTT.

This chain uses TRBV6-1 with TRBJ1-5; TRBD1 might be the D (6 bases). Germline CDR1 and CDR2: MNHNS and SASEGT. The ends were cut back, 4 bases at V and 0 bases at J, with 19 bases in the middle. CDR3 length: 18 amino acids. In DNA form, the CDR3 reads TGTGCCAGCAGTGTCCGGGACACCAACCTATATAGCAATCAGCCCCAGCATTTT. Protein product: CASSVRDTNLYSNQPQHF.

This rearrangement joins TRBV19 to TRBJ2-1; a possible D gene is TRBD1 (6 bases). CDR3 size: 13 residues. Per germline, CDR1 LNHDA and CDR2 SQIVND (reference sequence). Trimming took 8 bases from V and 2 from J, leaving 10 bases between them. The CDR3 DNA sequence: TGTGCCAGTCAACAGGGCCCCTACAATGAGCAGTTCTTC. Protein: CASQQGPYNEQFF. Full variable domain (outside the CDR3, taken from reference TRBV19 and TRBJ2-1): DGGITQSPKYLFRKEGQNVTLSCEQNLNHDAMYWYRQDPGQGLRLIYYSQIVNDFQKGDIAEGYSVSREKKESFPLTVTSAQKNPTAFYLCASQQGPYNEQFFGPGTRLTVL.

The rearrangement links TRBV18 to TRBJ2-7; 8 bases agree with TRBD2. The CDR3 runs to 16 residues. The V segment lost 3 bases and the J segment 3 bases; nucleotides outside the gene matches: 10. Looked up from germline, CDR1 is KGHSH and CDR2 is LQKENI. CDR3 region: CASSPGGIAGNYEQYF. The CDR3 bases are TGTGCCAGCTCACCCGGCGGGATAGCGGGGAACTACGAGCAGTACTTC.

As concerns this clone: Other DNA sequences in this sample translate to the same CDR3. This chain uses TRBV19 with TRBJ1-4, with D uncertain. V was pared by 3 bases and J by 10 bases, with 6 bases between. The CDR3 extends over 11 amino acids. Germline V CDR1 and CDR2: LNHDA, SQIVND (reference sequence). CDR3 DNA: TGTGCCAGTAGTATTTCCCGAAAACTGTTTTTT. Amino acids: CASSISRKLFF.

The chain links TRBV7-9 to TRBJ1-1; D remains ambiguous. V shed 5 bases and J shed 4 bases, with 11 bases lying between them. CDR1 is SEHNR and CDR2 is FQNEAQ in the germline V gene (reference sequence). The CDR3 is 13 amino acids. The CDR3 DNA reads TGTGCCAGCAGCATTTTGGGTGTCACTGAAGCTTTCTTT. Its protein product is CASSILGVTEAFF.

This sequence joins TRBV2 and TRBJ2-5, with D possibly being TRBD1 (6 bases). The V end lost 7 bases, the J end lost 5 bases, and 14 bases lay between the germline ends. The CDR3 length is 13 residues. CDR1 and CDR2 (germline): SNHLY, FYNNEI. The CDR3 is CASTRGLGETQYF. The CDR3 nucleotides read TGTGCCAGCACCAGGGGCCTCGGGGAGACCCAGTACTTC.

This chain links TRBV6-6 with TRBJ2-3, with 9 bases matching TRBD2. Germline-derived CDR1 and CDR2 are MNHNY and SVGAGI (reference sequence). This CDR3 is 14 amino acids long. V trimming: 6 bases; J trimming: 4 bases; junction bases outside the gene matches: 5. Here the CDR3 DNA reads TGTGCCAGCAGGGGCGGGAGGGCCGCAGATACGCAGTATTTT. Translating gives CASRGGRAADTQYF.

J is TRBJ2-7 and V is TRBV14; no clear D. From germline, CDR1 is SGHDN and CDR2 FVKESK. V lost 4 bases to trimming and J lost 4 bases, with 14 bases between them. The CDR3 has 14 residues. The CDR3 coding sequence is TGTGCCAGCAGCCCGCTACAGTATCGGTACGAGCAGTACTTC. Protein product: CASSPLQYRYEQYF.

The chain links TRBV19 to TRBJ2-5, with D possibly TRBD2 on 5 matching bases. CDR1 is LNHDA and CDR2 is SQIVND in the germline V gene (reference sequence). V was cut by 3 bases and J by 3 bases, with 8 bases left in between. CDR3 length equals 13 residues. The DNA of the CDR3 is TGTGCCAGTAGTATTGGAGCGGAAGAGACCCAGTACTTC. This encodes CASSIGAEETQYF.

The chain employs TRBV28 and TRBJ2-1; D not certain. The length of the CDR3 is 16 residues. V shed 2 bases and J shed 4 bases, with 15 bases lying between them. Germline V lookup: CDR1 MDHEN, CDR2 SYDVKM. The CDR3 bases are TGTGCCAGCAGTTTAAAACTTTGGGCTCAATACAATGAGCAGTTCTTC. Its protein is CASSLKLWAQYNEQFF.

V gene TRBV6-5 combines with J gene TRBJ2-7, with 12 bases identical to TRBD2. The CDR3 covers 13 residues. V trimming: 6 bases; J trimming: 5 bases; junction bases outside the gene matches: 2. CDR1 and CDR2 from the germline V gene are MNHEY and SVGAGI. The CDR3 sequence: CASRRLAGDEQYF. CDR3 coding DNA: TGTGCCAGCAGACGACTAGCGGGAGACGAGCAGTACTTC.

The chain is built from TRBV5-1 and TRBJ2-2; D unresolved. This CDR3 has 13 amino acids. The V gene lost 0 bases and the J gene lost 6 bases, with 6 bases spanning the gap. Germline lookup yields CDR1 SGHRS and CDR2 YFSETQ. The CDR3 loop reads CASSLVHSGELFF. The CDR3 coding sequence is TGCGCCAGCAGCTTGGTACATTCCGGGGAGCTGTTTTTT. The variable domain in full, with the rest retrieved from reference TRBV5-1 and TRBJ2-2, is KAGVTQTPRYLIKTRGQQVTLSCSPISGHRSVSWYQQTPGQGLQFLFEYFSETQRNKGNFPGRFSGRQFSNSRSEMNVSTLELGDSALYLCASSLVHSGELFFGEGSRLTVL.

The chain uses TRBV6-4 and TRBJ1-1, with a possible D match to TRBD1 (5 bases). The germline V gene encodes CDR1 MRHNA and CDR2 SNTAGT. Trimming removed 6 bases at V and 0 bases at J, with 17 bases between. This CDR3 has 16 residues. This chain's CDR3 is CASRNTERGMNTEAFF. The DNA for the CDR3 is TGTGCCAGCAGGAACACGGAACGGGGCATGAACACTGAAGCTTTCTTT.